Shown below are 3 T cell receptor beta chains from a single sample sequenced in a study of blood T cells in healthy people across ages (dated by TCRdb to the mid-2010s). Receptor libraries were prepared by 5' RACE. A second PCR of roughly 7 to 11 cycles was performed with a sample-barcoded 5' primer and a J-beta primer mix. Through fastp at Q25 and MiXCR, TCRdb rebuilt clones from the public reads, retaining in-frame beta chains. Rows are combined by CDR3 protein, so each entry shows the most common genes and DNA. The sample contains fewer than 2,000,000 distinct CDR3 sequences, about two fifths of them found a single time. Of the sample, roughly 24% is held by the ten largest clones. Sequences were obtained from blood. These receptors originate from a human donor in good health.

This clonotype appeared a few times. In nucleotides, the CDR3 is TGTGCCAGCAGTTACTCCCCAGAACAAGAGACCCAGTACTTC. Protein product: CASSYSPEQETQYF. The V and J genes are TRBV6-2 or TRBV6-3 and TRBJ2-5; no clear D gene. CDR1 is MNHEY and CDR2 is SVGEGT in the germline V gene. Trimming took off 0 bases at V and 2 bases at J, with 7 bases between the two ends. The CDR3 sequence is 14 residues long.

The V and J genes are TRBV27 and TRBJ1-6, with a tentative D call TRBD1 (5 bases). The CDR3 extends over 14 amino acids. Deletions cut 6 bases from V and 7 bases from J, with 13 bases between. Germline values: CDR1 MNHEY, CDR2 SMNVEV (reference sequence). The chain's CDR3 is CASSLRAWNSPLHF. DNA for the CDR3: TGTGCCAGCAGCCTCAGGGCCTGGAATTCACCCCTCCACTTT.

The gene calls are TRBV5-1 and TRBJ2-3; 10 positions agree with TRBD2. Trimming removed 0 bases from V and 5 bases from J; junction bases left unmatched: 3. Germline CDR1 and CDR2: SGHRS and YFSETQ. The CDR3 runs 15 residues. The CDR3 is CASSLERGGVDTQYF. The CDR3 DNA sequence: TGCGCCAGCAGCTTGGAGCGGGGGGGCGTAGATACGCAGTATTTT.